This T cell receptor beta chain was identified in a study of shared clonotypes between healthy human individuals. Regarding the study as a whole: Only a few donors were included, so the genetic and exposure-history diversity represented was limited.

V gave up 3 bases and J gave up 0 bases, with 6 bases separating them. The CDR3 covers 14 residues. The V gene's germline CDR1 is LNHDA and CDR2 SQIVND (reference sequence). The authors split each subset's genomic DNA evenly across several immunoSEQ plates. Assay: immunoSEQ multiplex PCR; the TCRdb copy retains only in-frame clones and omits some. The top ten hold under 0.45% of the sample, which has approximately 2.1 million clones, more than 80% seen once. A CD45RA-negative memory subset and a CD45RA+ naive subset were separated from the CD4+ cells. As for this clone: Its cognate antigen is unknown.

This sequence joins TRBV19 and TRBJ1-3; D unclear. Specimen: naive CD4+ T cells from PBMCs. The subset was: CD45RA+ positively selected. The clonotype was recovered from a man between 18 and 35 years old in good health. Some clones in this sample may be carry-over from other donors' samples. CDR3: CASSIGYSGNTIYF. In nucleotides, the CDR3 is TGTGCCAGTAGTATCGGGTACTCTGGAAACACCATATATTTT.